This T cell receptor (beta chain) was sequenced for a study of molecular identifiers for immune sequencing clone quantification. Making the bulk TCR libraries relied on previously described methods and listed TCR primers. MiXCR, applied by TCRdb to the PCR reads, yields one record per CDR3 protein. The sample comprises approximately 550,000 distinct CDR3 sequences, roughly a fifth of which are singletons, and 0.65% to 0.95% rests with the top ten. Study findings and constraints: Naive cells had under 1% of molecules in clones above 20 RNA copies, effectors over 97%.

There are a few counts of this clonotype. The antigen is undetermined. The V gene's germline CDR1 is MGHRA and CDR2 YSYEKL. The CDR3 covers 12 residues. The V end was cut by 0 bases, the J end by 7 bases, with 3 bases between. The sample was naive CD8+ T cells from blood, with Jurkat cell RNA spiked in. The subset was: FACS-sorted CD8+CD4-CCR7+CD45RA+ naive T cells. This chain joins TRBV4-1 and TRBJ2-2, with unresolved D. The TCR was taken from a human donor in good health. Some libraries in this study had Jurkat cell RNA spiked in. The CDR3 DNA sequence: TGCGCCAGCAGCCAAGAATACGGGGAGCTGTTTTTT. It yields the protein CASSQEYGELFF.